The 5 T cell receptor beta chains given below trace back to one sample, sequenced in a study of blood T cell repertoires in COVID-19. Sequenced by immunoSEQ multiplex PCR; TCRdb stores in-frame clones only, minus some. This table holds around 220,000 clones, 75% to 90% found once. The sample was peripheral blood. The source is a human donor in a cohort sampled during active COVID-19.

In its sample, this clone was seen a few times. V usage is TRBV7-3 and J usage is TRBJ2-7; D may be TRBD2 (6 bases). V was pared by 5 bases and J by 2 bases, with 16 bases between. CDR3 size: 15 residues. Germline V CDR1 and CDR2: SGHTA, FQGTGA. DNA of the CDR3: TGTGCCAGCAGCCCGACTAGAGCTCAAGCCTACGAGCAGTACTTC. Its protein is CASSPTRAQAYEQYF.

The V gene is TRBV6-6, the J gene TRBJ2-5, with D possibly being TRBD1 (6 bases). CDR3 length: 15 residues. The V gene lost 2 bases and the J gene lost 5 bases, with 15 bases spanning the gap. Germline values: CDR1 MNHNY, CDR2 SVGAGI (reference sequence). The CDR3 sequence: CASSYDLQGWETQYF. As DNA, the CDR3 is TGTGCCAGCAGTTACGACCTACAGGGCTGGGAGACCCAGTACTTC.

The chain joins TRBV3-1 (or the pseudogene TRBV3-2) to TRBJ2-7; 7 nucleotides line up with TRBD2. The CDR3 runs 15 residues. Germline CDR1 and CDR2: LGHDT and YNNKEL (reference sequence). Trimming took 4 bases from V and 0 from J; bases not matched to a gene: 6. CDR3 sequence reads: CASSPGEGSSYEQYF. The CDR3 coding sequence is TGTGCCAGCAGCCCCGGGGAGGGGAGCTCCTACGAGCAGTACTTC.

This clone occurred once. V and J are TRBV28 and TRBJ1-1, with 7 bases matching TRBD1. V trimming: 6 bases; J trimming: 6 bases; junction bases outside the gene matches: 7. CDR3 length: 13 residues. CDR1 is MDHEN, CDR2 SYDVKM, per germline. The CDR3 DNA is TGTGCCAGCAGCTACACGACAGGGCCTGAAGCTTTCTTT. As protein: CASSYTTGPEAFF.

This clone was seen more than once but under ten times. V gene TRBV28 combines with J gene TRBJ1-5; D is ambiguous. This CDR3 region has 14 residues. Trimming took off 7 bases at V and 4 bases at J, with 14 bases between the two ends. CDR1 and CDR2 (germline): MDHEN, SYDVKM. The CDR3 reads CASTEAGLNQPQHF. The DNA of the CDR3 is TGTGCCAGCACGGAGGCAGGCCTAAATCAGCCCCAGCATTTT.